This paragraph reports one T cell receptor beta chain. What it recognizes is unknown. The data were produced by immunoSEQ multiplex PCR, yet TCRdb's version contains in-frame clones alone and is incomplete. Among tens of thousands of clones listed, roughly 80% were seen once. The source of the sample is a study of OX40 agonist ivuxolimab in advanced cancers. For the study at large: The patients' treatment was ivuxolimab, an agonistic anti-OX40 (CD134) antibody. Patients undergoing dose escalation presented with hepatocellular carcinoma, melanoma, renal cell or head and neck cancer. Partial responses were seen in three patients, one with hepatocellular carcinoma and two with cutaneous melanoma.

Study-level findings and limits: Undetermined was the antigen specificity of the expanded peripheral T cells.

The sequence was collected from an adult with an advanced solid tumor such as melanoma, head and neck, liver or kidney cancer. The sequences come from CD4+ or CD8+ T cells sorted from blood, collected in a trial of the OX40 agonist ivuxolimab.

CDR3 amino acids: CASSYERGYEKLFF. CDR3 coding DNA: TGTGCCAGCAGTTACGAGAGAGGATATGAAAAACTGTTTTTT. This chain joins TRBV6-6 and TRBJ1-4; no clear D gene. The CDR3 spans 14 residues. V gave up 2 bases and J gave up 6 bases, with 10 bases separating them. CDR1 is MNHNY and CDR2 is SVGAGI in the germline V gene (reference sequence).